The clone carrying this T cell receptor beta chain came up a few times. The data are from a study of blood T cell repertoires in COVID-19. As for the study in general: There were acute and convalescent COVID-19 samples, and they came from the United States, Italy and Spain. Sources were T cells, B-cell-depleted T cells, or PBMCs; the material itself was cDNA or gDNA.

Original processing notes: Estimates of nucleated cell counts were drawn from the amplification of reference gene primers. TCRdb keeps only in-frame clones here, not all; method: immunoSEQ multiplex PCR. For V, J and clone size, that table is used; D and trimming come from the DNA. This table has about 120,000 clones, 87% appearing once. Specimen: peripheral blood. This TCR was recovered from a woman aged 45-65 years with acute or convalescent COVID-19.

CDR3 amino acids: CASSLVWASGRANEQFF. The CDR3 nucleotides are TGTGCCAGCAGCTTAGTATGGGCTAGCGGGAGAGCCAATGAGCAGTTCTTC. The chain links TRBV7-6 to TRBJ2-1; TRBD2 matches 10 bases. CDR1 is SGHVS, CDR2 FNYEAQ, per germline. Germline trimming cut 1 base from V and 6 bases from J; bases unmatched to any gene: 9. This CDR3 comprises 17 residues.